These 20 T cell receptor beta chains were all obtained from the same sample, sequenced in a study of CD8 T cells in Susac syndrome. The RNA, about 0.5 to 1 ug, was put through reverse transcription using random hexamers. TCRdb reprocessed the immunoSEQ multiplex PCR reads with MiXCR, giving one entry per CDR3 protein. This table holds about 150,000 distinct CDR3 sequences, 92% found once. The source material was CD4+ T cells from PBMCs. These receptors originate from a human donor in good health.

J is TRBJ2-2 and V is TRBV28; no clear D gene. CDR3 length: 13 residues. CDR1 is MDHEN, CDR2 SYDVKM, per germline. Trimming took 4 bases from V and 0 from J, leaving 3 bases between them. The CDR3 DNA is TGTGCCAGCAGTTCCTCGAACACCGGGGAGCTGTTTTTT. Amino acids: CASSSSNTGELFF.

The chain combines TRBV7-9 with TRBJ2-7, with 14 nucleotides matching TRBD2. Trimming removed 1 base from V and 0 bases from J; junction bases left unmatched: 8. CDR1 is SEHNR and CDR2 is FQNEAQ in the germline V gene (reference sequence). The CDR3 length is 19 residues. The CDR3 is CASSLGGTSGRIASYEQYF. The CDR3 nucleotides are TGTGCCAGCAGCTTAGGGGGGACTAGCGGGAGAATCGCCTCCTACGAGCAGTACTTC.

DNA for the CDR3: TGTGCCAGCACCCCGCAGTTTGCTGAAGCTTTCTTT. This translates into CASTPQFAEAFF. The chain couples TRBV12-3 or TRBV12-4 to TRBJ1-1; D not certain. This CDR3 has 12 residues. The V end lost 7 bases, the J end lost 6 bases, and 12 bases lay between the germline ends.

The chain recombines TRBV19 with TRBJ2-2; no definite D call. Germline V CDR1 and CDR2: LNHDA, SQIVND (reference sequence). The CDR3 consists of 15 residues. Deletions cut 8 bases from V and 3 bases from J, with 16 bases between. The CDR3 DNA is TGTGCCAGTGAGTGGTCCGCGGCGGACACCGGGGAGCTGTTTTTT. Translating it yields CASEWSAADTGELFF.

V gene TRBV18 combines with J gene TRBJ1-6; 7 bases match TRBD1. The V gene's germline CDR1 is KGHSH and CDR2 LQKENI. Trimming took 1 base from V and 13 from J; bases not matched to a gene: 7. This CDR3 contains 14 residues. The CDR3 reads CASSPRDSLSPLHF. The CDR3, as DNA: TGTGCCAGCTCACCACGGGACAGCCTTTCGCCCCTCCACTTT.

V gene TRBV12-3 or TRBV12-4 combines with J gene TRBJ2-3; weak D call: TRBD1 (5 bases). Trimming shortened V by 6 bases and J by 8 bases, and 12 bases separated the two germline ends. The CDR3 has 12 amino acids. The CDR3 loop is CASRSGPSTQYF. As DNA, the CDR3 is TGTGCCAGCAGGTCAGGGCCAAGTACGCAGTATTTT.

The genes are TRBV20-1 and TRBJ2-7; D unresolved. V lost 6 bases and J 1 base, leaving 19 bases between the germline ends. The CDR3 sequence is 15 residues long. Germline V CDR1 and CDR2: DFQATT, SNEGSKA (reference sequence). The CDR3 loop is CSARRIKDLSYEQYF. The CDR3 nucleotides read TGCAGTGCCCGTCGTATAAAGGATCTATCCTACGAGCAGTACTTC.

This clonotype was seen just once. The CDR3 DNA follows: TGTGCCAGCTCACCTCTGCTGGGGGCCGAGCAAGAGACCCAGTACTTC. It is translated as CASSPLLGAEQETQYF. This rearrangement joins TRBV18 to TRBJ2-5; D is possibly TRBD1 (6 bases). The germline V gene has CDR1 KGHSH and CDR2 LQKENI. This CDR3 is 16 amino acids long. Trimming removed 3 bases from V and 2 bases from J, with 16 bases in between.

The CDR3 region is CASQWSNQPQHF. In nucleotides, the CDR3 is TGTGCTAGTCAGTGGAGCAATCAGCCCCAGCATTTT. The chain recombines TRBV12-5 with TRBJ1-5; D not resolved. Trimming stripped 8 bases from V and 1 base from J, with 6 bases between. The CDR3 covers 12 residues. Per the germline V gene, CDR1 is LGHNT and CDR2 is FRNRAP. Full variable domain (rest looked up from reference TRBV12-5 and TRBJ1-5): DARVTQTPRHKVTEMGQEVTMRCQPILGHNTVFWYRQTMMQGLELLAYFRNRAPLDDSGMPKDRFSAEMPDATLATLKIQPSEPRDSAVYFCASQWSNQPQHFGDGTRLSIL.

The genes are TRBV27 and TRBJ2-5; D is possibly TRBD2 (6 bases). V dropped 3 bases and J dropped 5 bases, with 13 bases sitting between them. The V gene's germline CDR1 is MNHEY and CDR2 SMNVEV (reference sequence). The CDR3 is 14 residues long. The CDR3 here is CASSLPREVETQYF. CDR3 bases: TGTGCCAGCAGTTTGCCGAGGGAGGTGGAGACCCAGTACTTC.

V gene TRBV18 combines with J gene TRBJ2-5; 10 positions match TRBD1. There are 16 residues in the CDR3. CDR1 and CDR2 from the germline V gene are KGHSH and LQKENI. V dropped 3 bases and J dropped 1; count of bases not matched to a gene: 5. The CDR3 region is CASSPVGQGFQETQYF. CDR3 sequence (DNA): TGTGCCAGCTCACCGGTGGGACAGGGGTTCCAAGAGACCCAGTACTTC.

The chain carries TRBV9 and TRBJ2-1, with a weak D call TRBD2 (6 bases). The V and J ends lost 0 bases and 7 bases respectively, with 14 bases between them. The germline CDR1 and CDR2 sequences are SGDLS and YYNGEE. The CDR3 consists of 15 residues. CDR3 bases: TGTGCCAGCAGCGTAGATGCGGGACCGAGAAATGAGCAGTTCTTC. The encoded protein is CASSVDAGPRNEQFF.

A single count supports this clonotype. The chain combines TRBV19 with TRBJ2-5; 9 positions match TRBD1. CDR1 is LNHDA and CDR2 is SQIVND in the germline V gene (reference sequence). The CDR3 is 15 residues long. With V trimmed by 7 bases and J by 1 base, 7 bases remained unmatched. DNA for the CDR3: TGTGCCAGTATGCCCCTACAGGGGGCCCAAGAGACCCAGTACTTC. Residues: CASMPLQGAQETQYF.

V is TRBV4-3 and J is TRBJ2-2; no clear D. V lost 4 bases and J lost 3, with 15 bases in between. CDR1 and CDR2 from the germline V gene are LGHNA and YSLEER. This CDR3 spans 16 amino acids. The CDR3 sequence is CASSLLWGTDTGELFF. Written as DNA, the CDR3 is TGCGCCAGCAGCCTCCTTTGGGGTACGGACACCGGGGAGCTGTTTTTT.

V is TRBV28 and J is TRBJ2-3, with TRBD2 identical over 9 bases. The ends lost 6 bases at V and 4 bases at J; junction bases unmatched: 11. The germline V gene has CDR1 MDHEN and CDR2 SYDVKM. The CDR3 contains 16 residues. The CDR3 DNA follows: TGTGCCAGCAGAACCGACATAGCGGGAGTTGCAGATACGCAGTATTTT. Its translation is CASRTDIAGVADTQYF.

The sample holds one count of this clonotype. The chain links TRBV6-6 to TRBJ1-1; TRBD1 is a possible D gene (5 bases). The ends were cut back, 5 bases at V and 7 bases at J, with 11 bases in the middle. The CDR3 contains 12 residues. Germline assignment: CDR1 MNHNY and CDR2 SVGAGI (reference sequence). CDR3 protein: CASSPPGGEAFF. Here the CDR3 DNA reads TGTGCCAGCAGTCCCCCCGGGGGTGAAGCTTTCTTT.

The CDR3 DNA reads TGCAGTGCTAGTATCGGAAACTCCTACGAGCAGTACTTC. Translating it yields CSASIGNSYEQYF. The chain employs TRBV20-1 and TRBJ2-7; no clear D. Germline CDR1 DFQATT, CDR2 SNEGSKA (reference sequence). V lost 3 bases, J lost 0 bases, and 9 bases lay in between. CDR3 size: 13 residues.

J is TRBJ2-1 and V is TRBV5-1; D may be TRBD1 (6 bases). The ends were cut back, 0 bases at V and 4 bases at J, with 14 bases in the middle. Germline V CDR1 and CDR2: SGHRS, YFSETQ. This CDR3 spans 16 amino acids. CDR3 region: CASSLESWGPYNEQFF. Written as DNA, the CDR3 is TGCGCCAGCAGCTTGGAGTCGTGGGGGCCTTACAATGAGCAGTTCTTC.

The V call is TRBV27, the J call TRBJ1-1, with TRBD1 as a possible D gene (6 bases). The CDR3 totals 15 residues. Germline lookup yields CDR1 MNHEY and CDR2 SMNVEV (reference sequence). Between the trimmed V and J ends, which lost 6 bases and 3 bases, there was a span of 17 bases. In DNA form, the CDR3 reads TGTGCCAGCAGACCGCTACAGGGCAGGCACACTGAAGCTTTCTTT. It codes for CASRPLQGRHTEAFF.

This chain joins TRBV19 and TRBJ1-1; D remains unclear. The CDR3 sequence is 12 residues long. The germline V gene encodes CDR1 LNHDA and CDR2 SQIVND (reference sequence). V gave up 5 bases and J gave up 6 bases, with 10 bases separating them. The CDR3 protein is CASSSKVPEAFF. The CDR3 nucleotides are TGTGCCAGTAGTTCAAAGGTCCCTGAAGCTTTCTTT.